This T cell receptor (beta chain) was observed in a study of T cells in Graves' hyperthyroidism and ophthalmopathy. The germline V and J ends were trimmed by 3 bases and 8 bases, with 11 bases remaining between them. This CDR3 is built from 14 residues. The germline V gene has CDR1 ENHRY and CDR2 SYGVKD. Amplified TCR beta CDR3 regions derived from RNA transcripts. A set of HTBI primers served as the primers for a first-round RT-PCR of the TCR CDR3. TCRdb passed the multiplex PCR reads through MiXCR, listing each CDR3 protein once. Of about 95,000 distinct CDR3 sequences in the sample, around 42% are singletons; the top ten hold 10% to 13%. This clonotype showed up many times. The antigen is undetermined. Points from the study as a whole: In the analysis, a 13 V-J model separated ophthalmopathy from stable hyperthyroidism.

This receptor was obtained from a woman under 40 with Graves' hyperthyroidism. The sequenced material came from peripheral blood or thyroid tissue (not recorded which). The chain combines TRBV10-3 with TRBJ1-6; D might be TRBD1 (5 bases). CDR3 nucleotides: TGTGCCATCAGTGAACGGGACGGTTATTCACCCCTCCACTTT. This codes for CAISERDGYSPLHF.